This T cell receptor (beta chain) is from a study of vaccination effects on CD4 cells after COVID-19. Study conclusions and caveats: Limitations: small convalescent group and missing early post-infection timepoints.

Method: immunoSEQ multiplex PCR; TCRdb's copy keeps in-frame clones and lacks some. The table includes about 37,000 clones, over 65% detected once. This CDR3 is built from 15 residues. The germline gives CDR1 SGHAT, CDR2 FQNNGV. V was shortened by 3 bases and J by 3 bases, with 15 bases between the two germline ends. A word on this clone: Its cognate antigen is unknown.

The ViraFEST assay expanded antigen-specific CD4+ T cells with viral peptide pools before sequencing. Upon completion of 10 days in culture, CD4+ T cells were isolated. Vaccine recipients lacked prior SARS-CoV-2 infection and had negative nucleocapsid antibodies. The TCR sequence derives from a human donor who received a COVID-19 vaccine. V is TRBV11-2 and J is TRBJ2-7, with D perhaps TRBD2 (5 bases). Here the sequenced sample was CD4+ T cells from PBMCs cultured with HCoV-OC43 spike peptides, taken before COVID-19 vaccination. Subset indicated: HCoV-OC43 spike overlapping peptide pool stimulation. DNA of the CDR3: TGTGCCAGCAGCTTGTATGACCGGGATCACTACGAGCAGTACTTC. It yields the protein CASSLYDRDHYEQYF.